Reported below is one T cell receptor beta chain. The specificity of this receptor is unknown. No base quality values were provided; no much bigger clone lies one nucleotide off. At diagnosis, tumor, uninvolved tumor-adjacent lung and peripheral blood were collected and then preserved as a mix of FFPE and fresh-frozen material. For TCR repertoire profiling, blood samples were analyzed as peripheral blood mononuclear cells. This sample is drawn from a study of T cells in localized non-small cell lung cancer (dated by TCRdb to about 2020). As for the study more broadly: The study examined T cell repertoires in a few hundred patients with early-stage NSCLC and compared tumors with uninvolved tumor-adjacent lungs. The cohort comprised roughly 230 treatment-naïve NSCLC patients with resected, localized lung tumors. The mean age of the NSCLC patients was 50 to 85 years, with fewer than 150 men and about a hundred women.

TCR beta CDR3 regions were sequenced from DNA using the immunoSEQ Assay. Turning to the authors' computational methods: To compute T cell density, TCR beta template counts were normalized to usable DNA, which was estimated by amplifying housekeeping genes. Richness was estimated using the preseqR package, with extrapolation to 400,000 templates for PBMC samples and to 120,000 templates for tissue samples. Clonality was defined as one minus Pielou's evenness. Tissue-enriched TCRs were identified by differential abundance testing using productive amino-acid clonotypes, minimum total count 5 and alpha 0.1. The Jaccard Index and the Morisita Overlap Index were used to measure repertoire overlap between compartments. TCR beta CDR3s were clustered by GLIPH together with public tetramer-defined viral CDR3s, and at least three viral sequences plus V-gene enrichment were required for viral motifs. This immuneACCESS table, as held by TCRdb, lists in-frame sequences with V and J called but not all clones. Of the missing ones, under half trace to an unresolved V gene in checked studies; the others have no known cause. V and J calls and clone size are given by that table; D and trimming were obtained from the DNA. A total of some 32,000 clones appear in this sample, 94% of them only once. The ten largest clones capture around 0.66% of the sample.

Findings and caveats that apply to the study as a whole: Of the top 100 tumor clones, a median of roughly 53 were detected in paired uninvolved adjacent lung; under 30 were also among that lung's top 100. Higher blood T cell density associated with longer overall survival, while higher adjacent-lung clonality associated with shorter survival. Because of the exploratory design, TCR variables were selected using unadjusted p-values without false-discovery rate correction. Because multi-region sequencing of the tumors was not done, intratumor heterogeneity could not be ruled out. Uninvolved tumor-adjacent lung showed the highest T cell clonality, higher than tumor, which suggests more focused antigenic responses in the uninvolved tumor-adjacent lung.

At the junction V is shortened by 4 bases and J by 7 bases; bases outside the gene matches: 3. The CDR3, cysteine through phenylalanine, is 13 amino acids long. The read is trimmed to its CDR3 DNA, 39 bases read in frame from base 1. CDR1 and CDR2 were assigned from the germline V gene as SGDLS and YYNGEE. Sequenced material: peripheral blood, taken before any cancer treatment. The receptor was isolated from a woman between 40 and 69 years old with stage I lung adenocarcinoma. The V and J genes are TRBV9 and TRBJ2-2; 8 bases in the junction line up with TRBD1. The DNA sequence is as follows: TGTGCCAGCAGCCCACAGGGGGACGGGGAGCTGTTTTTT. Translated, it reads CASSPQGDGELFF.